The present TCR beta chain was sequenced within a study of blood T cell repertoires in COVID-19. Study as a whole: T cells, B-cell-depleted T cells, or PBMCs provided the cDNA or gDNA that served as material.

The CDR3 is made up of 15 amino acids. The V gene lost 1 base and the J gene lost 8 bases, with 17 bases spanning the gap. Germline V gene sequence: CDR1 MGHRA, CDR2 YSYEKL. The repertoire was sequenced with immunoSEQ multiplex PCR; TCRdb's copy has only in-frame clones and lacks some. Found here are around 47,000 clones, 75% to 90% of them singletons; the top ten hold roughly 21%. The TCR comes from a woman over 75 in a cohort sampled during active or convalescent COVID-19. Sequenced input: peripheral blood. The chain links TRBV4-1 to TRBJ1-2; D might be TRBD1 (6 bases). Here the CDR3 DNA reads TGCGCCAGCAGCCAAGGATTGGGGGGGCGGAAGGGCTACACCTTC. Encoded protein: CASSQGLGGRKGYTF.